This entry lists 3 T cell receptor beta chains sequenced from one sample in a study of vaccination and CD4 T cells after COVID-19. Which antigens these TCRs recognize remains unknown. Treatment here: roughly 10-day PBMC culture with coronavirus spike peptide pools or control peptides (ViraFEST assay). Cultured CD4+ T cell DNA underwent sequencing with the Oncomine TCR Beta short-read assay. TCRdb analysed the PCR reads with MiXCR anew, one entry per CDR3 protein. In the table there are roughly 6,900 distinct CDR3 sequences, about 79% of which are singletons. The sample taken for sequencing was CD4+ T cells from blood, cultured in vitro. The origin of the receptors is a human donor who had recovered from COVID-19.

The CDR3 protein is CSARRGGGNIQYF. The CDR3 DNA reads TGCAGTGCTAGACGGGGGGGTGGAAACATTCAGTACTTC. The genes are TRBV20-1 and TRBJ2-4; 8 bases agree with TRBD2. The CDR3 length is 13 residues. The germline CDR1 and CDR2 sequences are DFQATT and SNEGSKA (reference sequence). Trimming took 2 bases from V and 6 from J; bases not matched to a gene: 3.

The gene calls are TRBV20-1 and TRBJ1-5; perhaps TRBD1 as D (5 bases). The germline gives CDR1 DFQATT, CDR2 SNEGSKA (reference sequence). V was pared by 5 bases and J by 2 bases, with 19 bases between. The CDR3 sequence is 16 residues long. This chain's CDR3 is CSAQEWGGKGNQPQHF. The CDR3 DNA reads TGCAGTGCTCAGGAGTGGGGGGGTAAGGGCAATCAGCCCCAGCATTTT.

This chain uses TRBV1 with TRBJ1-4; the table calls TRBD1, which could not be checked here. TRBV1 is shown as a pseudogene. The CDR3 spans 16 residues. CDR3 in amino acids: CTSSPPPAGGCEKLFF. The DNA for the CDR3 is TGCACCAGCAGCCCTCCTCCGGCAGGGGGCTGTGAAAAACTGTTTTTT.